Described below is a single T cell receptor beta chain sequence and its context. No antigen is known for it. The data stem from a study of blood T cells in healthy people across ages. General observations from the study: Diversity of TCR beta per million T cells declined in a roughly linear way with age.

A second PCR, run for about 7 to 11 cycles, used a sample-barcoded 5' primer plus a J-beta primer mix. Every sample gave at least 3 million paired-end reads containing CDR3. TCRdb processed the 5' RACE reads anew with MiXCR; each CDR3 protein has one entry. Of some 1 million distinct CDR3 sequences detected, over 35% appear once; the ten largest clones hold approximately 17%. V lost 1 base, J lost 8 bases, and 8 bases stayed unmatched. Germline loops: CDR1 LGHNA, CDR2 YNFKEQ. This CDR3 contains 15 residues. The TCR comes from a woman between 55 and 75 years old in good health. V gene TRBV4-2 combines with J gene TRBJ2-3, with 8 bases matching TRBD2. Sequenced sample: blood. The CDR3 region is CASSQGEAGGGTQYF. CDR3 DNA: TGTGCCAGCAGCCAAGGTGAGGCGGGAGGTGGTACGCAGTATTTT.